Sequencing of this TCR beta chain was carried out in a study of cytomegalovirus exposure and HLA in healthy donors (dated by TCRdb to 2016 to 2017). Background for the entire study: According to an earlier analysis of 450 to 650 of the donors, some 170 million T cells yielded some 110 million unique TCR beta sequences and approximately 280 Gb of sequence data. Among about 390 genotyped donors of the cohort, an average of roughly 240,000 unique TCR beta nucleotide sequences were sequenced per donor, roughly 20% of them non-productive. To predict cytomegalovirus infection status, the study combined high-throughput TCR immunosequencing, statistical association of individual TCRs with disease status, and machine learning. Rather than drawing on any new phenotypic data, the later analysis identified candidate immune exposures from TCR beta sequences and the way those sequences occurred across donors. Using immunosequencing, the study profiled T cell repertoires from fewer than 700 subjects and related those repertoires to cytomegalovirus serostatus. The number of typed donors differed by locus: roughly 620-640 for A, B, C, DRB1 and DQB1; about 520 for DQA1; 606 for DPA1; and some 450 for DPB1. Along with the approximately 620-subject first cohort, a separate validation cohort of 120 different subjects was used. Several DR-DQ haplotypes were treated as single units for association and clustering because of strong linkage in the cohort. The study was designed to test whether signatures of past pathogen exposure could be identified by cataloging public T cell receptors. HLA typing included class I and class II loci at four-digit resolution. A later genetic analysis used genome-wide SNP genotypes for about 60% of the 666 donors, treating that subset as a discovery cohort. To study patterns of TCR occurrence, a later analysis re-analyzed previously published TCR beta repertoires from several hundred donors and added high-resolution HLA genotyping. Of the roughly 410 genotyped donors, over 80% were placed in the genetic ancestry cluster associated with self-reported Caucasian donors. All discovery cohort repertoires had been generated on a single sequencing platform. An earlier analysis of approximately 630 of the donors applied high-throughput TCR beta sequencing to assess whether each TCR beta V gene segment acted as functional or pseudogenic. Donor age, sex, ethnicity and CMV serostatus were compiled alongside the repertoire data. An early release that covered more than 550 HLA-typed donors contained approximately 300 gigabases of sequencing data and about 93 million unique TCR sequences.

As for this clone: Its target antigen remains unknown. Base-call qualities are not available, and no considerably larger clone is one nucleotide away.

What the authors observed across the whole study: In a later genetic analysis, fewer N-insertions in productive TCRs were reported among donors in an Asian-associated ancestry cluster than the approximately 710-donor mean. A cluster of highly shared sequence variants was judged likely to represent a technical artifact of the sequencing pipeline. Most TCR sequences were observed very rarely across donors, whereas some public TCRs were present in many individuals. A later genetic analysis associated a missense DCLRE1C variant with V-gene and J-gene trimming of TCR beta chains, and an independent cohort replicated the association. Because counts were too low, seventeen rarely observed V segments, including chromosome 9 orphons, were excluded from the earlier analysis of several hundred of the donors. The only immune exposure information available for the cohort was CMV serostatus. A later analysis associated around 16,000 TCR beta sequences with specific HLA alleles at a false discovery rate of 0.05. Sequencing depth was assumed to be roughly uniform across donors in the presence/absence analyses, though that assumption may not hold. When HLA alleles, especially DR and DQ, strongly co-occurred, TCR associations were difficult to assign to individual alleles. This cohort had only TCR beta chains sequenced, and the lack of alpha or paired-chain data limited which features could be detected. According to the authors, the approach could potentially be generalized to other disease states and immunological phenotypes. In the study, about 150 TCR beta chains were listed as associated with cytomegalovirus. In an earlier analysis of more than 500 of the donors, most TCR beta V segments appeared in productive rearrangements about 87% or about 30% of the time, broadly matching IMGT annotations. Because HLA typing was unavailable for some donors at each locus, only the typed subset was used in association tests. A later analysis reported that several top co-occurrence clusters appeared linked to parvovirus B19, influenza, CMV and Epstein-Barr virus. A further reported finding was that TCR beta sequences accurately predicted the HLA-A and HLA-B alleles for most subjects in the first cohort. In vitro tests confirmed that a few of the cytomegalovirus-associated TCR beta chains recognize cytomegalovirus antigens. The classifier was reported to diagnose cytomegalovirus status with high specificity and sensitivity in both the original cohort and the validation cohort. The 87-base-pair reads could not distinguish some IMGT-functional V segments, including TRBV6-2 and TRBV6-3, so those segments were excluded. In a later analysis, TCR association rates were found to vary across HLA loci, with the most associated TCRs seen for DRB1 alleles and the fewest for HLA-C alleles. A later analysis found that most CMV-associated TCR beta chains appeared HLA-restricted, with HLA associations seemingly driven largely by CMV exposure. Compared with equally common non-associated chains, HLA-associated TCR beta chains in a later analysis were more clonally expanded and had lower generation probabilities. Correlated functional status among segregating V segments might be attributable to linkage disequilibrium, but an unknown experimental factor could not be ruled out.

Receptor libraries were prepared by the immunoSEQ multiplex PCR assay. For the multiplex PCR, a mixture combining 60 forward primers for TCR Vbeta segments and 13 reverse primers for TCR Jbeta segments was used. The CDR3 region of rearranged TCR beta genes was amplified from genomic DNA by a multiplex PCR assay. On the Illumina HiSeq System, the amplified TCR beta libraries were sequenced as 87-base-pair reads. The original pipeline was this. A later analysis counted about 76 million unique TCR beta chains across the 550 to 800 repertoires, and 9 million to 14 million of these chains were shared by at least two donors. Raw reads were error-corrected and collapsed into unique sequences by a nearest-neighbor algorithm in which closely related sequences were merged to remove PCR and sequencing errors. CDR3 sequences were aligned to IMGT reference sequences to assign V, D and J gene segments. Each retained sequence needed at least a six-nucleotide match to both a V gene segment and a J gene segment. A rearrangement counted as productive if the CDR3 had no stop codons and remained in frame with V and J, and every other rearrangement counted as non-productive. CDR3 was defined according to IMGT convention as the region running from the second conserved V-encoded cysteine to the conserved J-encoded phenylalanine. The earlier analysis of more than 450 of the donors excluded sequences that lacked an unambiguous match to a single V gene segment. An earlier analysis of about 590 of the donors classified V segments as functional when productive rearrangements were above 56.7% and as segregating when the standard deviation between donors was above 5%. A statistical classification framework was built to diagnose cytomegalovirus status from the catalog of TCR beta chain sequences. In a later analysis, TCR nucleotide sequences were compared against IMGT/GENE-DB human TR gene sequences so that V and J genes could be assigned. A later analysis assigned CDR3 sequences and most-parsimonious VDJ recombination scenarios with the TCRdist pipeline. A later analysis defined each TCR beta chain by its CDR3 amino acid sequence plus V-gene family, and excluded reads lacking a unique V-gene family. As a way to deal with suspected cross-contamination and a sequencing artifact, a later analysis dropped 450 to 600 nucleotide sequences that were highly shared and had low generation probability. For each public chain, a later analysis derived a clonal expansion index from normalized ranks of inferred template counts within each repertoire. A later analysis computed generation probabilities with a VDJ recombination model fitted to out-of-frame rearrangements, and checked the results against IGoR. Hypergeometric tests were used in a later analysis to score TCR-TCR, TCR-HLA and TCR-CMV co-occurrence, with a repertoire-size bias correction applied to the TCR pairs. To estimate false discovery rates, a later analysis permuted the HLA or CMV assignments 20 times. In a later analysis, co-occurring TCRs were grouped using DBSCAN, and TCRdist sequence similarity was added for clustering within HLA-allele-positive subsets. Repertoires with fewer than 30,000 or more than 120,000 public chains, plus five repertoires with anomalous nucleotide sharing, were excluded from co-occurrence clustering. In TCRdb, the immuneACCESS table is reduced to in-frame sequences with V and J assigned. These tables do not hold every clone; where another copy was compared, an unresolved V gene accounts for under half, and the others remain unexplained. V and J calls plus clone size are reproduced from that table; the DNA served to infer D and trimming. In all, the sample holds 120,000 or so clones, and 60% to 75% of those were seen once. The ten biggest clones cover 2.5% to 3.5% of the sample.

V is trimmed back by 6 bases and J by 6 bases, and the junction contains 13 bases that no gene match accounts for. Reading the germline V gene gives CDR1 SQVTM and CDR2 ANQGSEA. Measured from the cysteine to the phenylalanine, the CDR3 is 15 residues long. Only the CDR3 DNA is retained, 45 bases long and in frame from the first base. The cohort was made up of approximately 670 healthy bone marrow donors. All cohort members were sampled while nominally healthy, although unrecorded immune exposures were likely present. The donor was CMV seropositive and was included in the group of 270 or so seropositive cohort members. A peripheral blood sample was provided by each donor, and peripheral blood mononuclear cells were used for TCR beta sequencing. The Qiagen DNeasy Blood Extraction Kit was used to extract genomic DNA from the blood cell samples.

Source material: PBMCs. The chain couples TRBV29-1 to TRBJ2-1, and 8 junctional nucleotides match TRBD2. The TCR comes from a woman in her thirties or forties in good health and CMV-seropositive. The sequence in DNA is TGCAGCGTCCAGGAGAGCGGGAGTACCGGCAATGAGCAGTTCTTC. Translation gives CSVQESGSTGNEQFF.